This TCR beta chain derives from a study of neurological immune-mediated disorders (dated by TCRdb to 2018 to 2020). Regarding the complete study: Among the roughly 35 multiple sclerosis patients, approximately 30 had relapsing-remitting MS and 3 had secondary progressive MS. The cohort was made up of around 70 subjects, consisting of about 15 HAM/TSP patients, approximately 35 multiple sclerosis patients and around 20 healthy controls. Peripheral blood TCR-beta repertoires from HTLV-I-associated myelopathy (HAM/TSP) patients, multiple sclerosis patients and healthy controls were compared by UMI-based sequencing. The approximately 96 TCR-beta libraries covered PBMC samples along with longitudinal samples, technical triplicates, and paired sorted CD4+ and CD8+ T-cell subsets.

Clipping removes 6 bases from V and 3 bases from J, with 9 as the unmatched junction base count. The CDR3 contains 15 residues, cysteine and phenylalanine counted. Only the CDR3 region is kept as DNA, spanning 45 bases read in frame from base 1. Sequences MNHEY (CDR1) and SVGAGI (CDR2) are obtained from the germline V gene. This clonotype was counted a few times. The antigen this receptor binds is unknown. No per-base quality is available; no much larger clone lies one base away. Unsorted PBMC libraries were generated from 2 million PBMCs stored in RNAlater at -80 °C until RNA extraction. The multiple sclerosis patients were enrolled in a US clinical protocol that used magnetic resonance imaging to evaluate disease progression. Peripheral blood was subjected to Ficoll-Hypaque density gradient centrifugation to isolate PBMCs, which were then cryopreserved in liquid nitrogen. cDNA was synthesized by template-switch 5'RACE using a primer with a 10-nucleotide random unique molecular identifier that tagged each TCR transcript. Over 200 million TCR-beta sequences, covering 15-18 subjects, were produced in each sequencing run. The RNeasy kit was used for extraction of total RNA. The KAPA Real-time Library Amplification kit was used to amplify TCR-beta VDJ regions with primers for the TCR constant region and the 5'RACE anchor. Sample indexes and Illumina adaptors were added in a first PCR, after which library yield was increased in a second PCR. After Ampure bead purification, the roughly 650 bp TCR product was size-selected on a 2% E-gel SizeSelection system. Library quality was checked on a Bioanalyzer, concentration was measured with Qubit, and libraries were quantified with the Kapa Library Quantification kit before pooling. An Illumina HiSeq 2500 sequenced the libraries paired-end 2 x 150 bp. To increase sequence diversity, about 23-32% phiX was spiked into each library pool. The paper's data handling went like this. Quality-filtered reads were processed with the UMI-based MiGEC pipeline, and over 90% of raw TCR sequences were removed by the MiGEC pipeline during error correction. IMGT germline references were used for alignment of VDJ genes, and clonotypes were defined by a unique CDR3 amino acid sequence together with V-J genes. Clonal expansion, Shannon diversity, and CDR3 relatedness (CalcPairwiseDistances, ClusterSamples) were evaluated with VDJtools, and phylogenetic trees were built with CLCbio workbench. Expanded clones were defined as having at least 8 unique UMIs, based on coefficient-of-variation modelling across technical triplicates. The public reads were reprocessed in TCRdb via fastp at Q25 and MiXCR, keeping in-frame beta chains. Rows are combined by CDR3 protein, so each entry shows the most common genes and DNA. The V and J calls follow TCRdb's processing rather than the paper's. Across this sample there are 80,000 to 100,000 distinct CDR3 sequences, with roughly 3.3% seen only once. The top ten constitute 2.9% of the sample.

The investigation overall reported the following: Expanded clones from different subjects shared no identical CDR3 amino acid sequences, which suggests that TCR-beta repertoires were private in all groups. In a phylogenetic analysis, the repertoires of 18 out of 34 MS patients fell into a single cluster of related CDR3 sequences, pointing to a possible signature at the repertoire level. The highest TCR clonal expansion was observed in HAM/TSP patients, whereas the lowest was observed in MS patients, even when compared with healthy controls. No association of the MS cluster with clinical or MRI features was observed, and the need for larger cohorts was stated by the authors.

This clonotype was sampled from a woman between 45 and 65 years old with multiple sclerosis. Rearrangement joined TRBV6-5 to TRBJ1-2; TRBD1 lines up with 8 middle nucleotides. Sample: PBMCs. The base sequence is TGTGCCAGCAGCAAATGGACAGGGAATGACTATGGCTACACCTTC. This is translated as CASSKWTGNDYGYTF.